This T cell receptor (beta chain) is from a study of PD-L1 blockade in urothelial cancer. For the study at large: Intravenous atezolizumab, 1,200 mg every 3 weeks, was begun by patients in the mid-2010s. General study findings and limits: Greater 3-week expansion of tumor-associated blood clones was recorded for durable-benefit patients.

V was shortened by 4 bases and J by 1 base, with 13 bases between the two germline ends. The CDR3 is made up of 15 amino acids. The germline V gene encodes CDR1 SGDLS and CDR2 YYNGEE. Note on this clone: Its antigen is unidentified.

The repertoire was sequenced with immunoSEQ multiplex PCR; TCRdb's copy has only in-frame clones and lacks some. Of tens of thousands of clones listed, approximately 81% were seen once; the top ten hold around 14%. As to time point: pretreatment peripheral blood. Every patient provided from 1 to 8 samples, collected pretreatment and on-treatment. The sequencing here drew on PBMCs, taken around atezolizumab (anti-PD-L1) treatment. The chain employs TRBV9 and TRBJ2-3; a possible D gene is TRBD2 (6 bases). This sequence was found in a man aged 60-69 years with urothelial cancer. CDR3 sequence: CASSTRDFRTDTQYF. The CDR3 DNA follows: TGTGCCAGCAGCACCCGGGACTTCCGCACAGATACGCAGTATTTT.